The 18 T cell receptor beta chains below were found in one sample sequenced in a study of beta chain features in type 1 diabetes. Study findings and constraints: All four CD4+ subsets of Type 1 diabetes patients contained TCRB CDR3s that were moderately but significantly shorter.

What these receptors recognize is not known. Sequencing targeted expressed TCRB transcripts, as all isolated RNA had been reverse transcribed. The data were produced by immunoSEQ multiplex PCR, yet TCRdb's version contains in-frame clones alone and is incomplete. The repertoire consists of around 240,000 clones, with 16% occurring once and the leading ten covering 0.08% to 0.095%. Material for sequencing was naive CD4+ T cells from blood. These receptor sequences come from a man aged 30 to 45 with type 1 diabetes.

This clone appeared a few times. The V call is TRBV7-6, the J call TRBJ2-3; no clear D. This CDR3 is built from 12 residues. Deletions cut 3 bases from V and 3 bases from J, with 4 bases between. In germline, CDR1 is SGHVS, CDR2 FNYEAQ. The CDR3 reads CASSLGTDTQYF. CDR3 nucleotides: TGTGCCAGCAGCTTGGGTACAGATACGCAGTATTTT.

This clone has more than one count but fewer than ten. The V gene is TRBV27, the J gene TRBJ1-1; D not resolved. V was pared by 1 base and J by 5 bases, with 8 bases between. The CDR3 is 13 amino acids. CDR1 MNHEY and CDR2 SMNVEV come from the germline V gene (reference sequence). CDR3 region: CASSLFGVTEAFF. DNA of the CDR3: TGTGCCAGCAGTTTATTCGGGGTTACTGAAGCTTTCTTT.

The rearrangement joins TRBV5-1 to TRBJ2-6, with D possibly being TRBD1 or TRBD2 (5 bases each). Germline V gene sequence: CDR1 SGHRS, CDR2 YFSETQ. Trimming removed 2 bases at V and 4 bases at J, with 10 bases between. The CDR3 extends over 15 amino acids. The CDR3 nucleotides read TGCGCCAGCAGCTTTATGGGGACCGGGGCCAACGTCCTGACTTTC. The encoded protein is CASSFMGTGANVLTF.

There are a few counts of this clone. CDR3 coding DNA: TGTGCCACCAGCAGAGTAAAGGTCCAGGGGCGAGTTCTCGAGCAGTACTTC. This codes for CATSRVKVQGRVLEQYF. This chain uses TRBV15 with TRBJ2-7; perhaps TRBD1 as D (6 bases). With 1 base removed from V and 6 bases from J, the gap between germline ends came to 22 bases. CDR1 is LNHNV, CDR2 YYDKDF, per germline (reference sequence). The CDR3 loop spans 17 amino acids.

This clone has just a few counts. This rearrangement joins TRBV9 to TRBJ2-4; 11 bases line up with TRBD2. The CDR3 length is 16 residues. In germline, CDR1 is SGDLS, CDR2 YYNGEE. The J segment lost 6 bases and the V segment lost 4 bases, leaving 9 bases of the junction unmatched. CDR3 sequence: CASSPSLAGDRNIQYF. CDR3 DNA sequence: TGTGCCAGCAGCCCTTCACTAGCGGGAGACAGAAACATTCAGTACTTC.

The V call is TRBV15, the J call TRBJ2-7; 9 bases line up with TRBD1. V lost 3 bases to trimming and J lost 4 bases; unmatched junction nucleotides: 7. CDR1 is LNHNV, CDR2 YYDKDF, per germline (reference sequence). The CDR3 has 15 amino acids. CDR3 residues: CATSSLGTGFYEQYF. CDR3 bases: TGTGCCACCAGCAGTCTAGGGACAGGGTTTTACGAGCAGTACTTC.

This clone came up a few times. The rearrangement uses TRBV5-1 and TRBJ2-1; TRBD2 agrees at 9 bases. Per germline, CDR1 SGHRS and CDR2 YFSETQ. The CDR3 spans 16 residues. V lost 0 bases to trimming and J lost 7 bases; unmatched junction nucleotides: 8. CDR3 region: CASSLGSGSILNEQFF. The DNA of the CDR3 is TGCGCCAGCAGCTTGGGTAGCGGGAGCATACTGAATGAGCAGTTCTTC.

This clone came up a few times. This sequence joins TRBV5-1 and TRBJ1-3; D gene ambiguous. V lost 4 bases and J lost 0, with 11 bases in between. The CDR3 spans 15 residues. CDR1 and CDR2 from the germline V gene are SGHRS and YFSETQ. The CDR3 reads CASSPPLASGNTIYF. The DNA of the CDR3 is TGCGCCAGCAGCCCCCCTCTTGCCTCTGGAAACACCATATATTTT.

This clone was seen more than once but under ten times. The V gene is TRBV10-3, the J gene TRBJ2-7; 10 bases are a match to TRBD2. V was pared by 9 bases and J by 5 bases, with 10 bases of the junction left unmatched. The germline V gene encodes CDR1 ENHRY and CDR2 SYGVKD. The CDR3 is 14 amino acids. In DNA, the CDR3 is TGTGCCATTAATCCGGGACTAGCGTTCAACGAGCAGTACTTC. Amino acid sequence: CAINPGLAFNEQYF.

The chain links TRBV28 to TRBJ2-6; no clear D. V was shortened by 8 bases and J by 1 base, with 3 bases between the two germline ends. Germline CDR1 is MDHEN and CDR2 is SYDVKM. CDR3 length: 12 amino acids. The CDR3 sequence: CASQSGANVLTF. CDR3 sequence (DNA): TGTGCCAGCCAATCTGGGGCCAACGTCCTGACTTTC.

The J gene is TRBJ1-1, the V gene TRBV7-9; D is undetermined. Germline CDR1 reads SEHNR; CDR2 reads FQNEAQ (reference sequence). The CDR3 runs to 11 residues. Trimming removed 8 bases at V and 0 bases at J, with 4 bases between. The CDR3 is CASEVNTEAFF. Written as DNA, the CDR3 is TGTGCCAGCGAGGTGAACACTGAAGCTTTCTTT.

This clone was observed a handful of times. V is TRBV7-9 and J is TRBJ1-2, with 8 bases lining up with TRBD1. This CDR3 has 15 amino acids. Germline CDR1 is SEHNR and CDR2 is FQNEAQ (reference sequence). The junction had 10 bases not matched to a gene; V was cut back by 5 bases and J by 5 bases. CDR3 sequence reads: CASSEPGQGGYGYTF. The CDR3 nucleotides are TGTGCCAGCAGCGAACCTGGACAGGGAGGATATGGCTACACCTTC.

The rearrangement joins TRBV15 to TRBJ2-1; possible D gene TRBD1, 6 bases. From germline, CDR1 is LNHNV and CDR2 YYDKDF (reference sequence). V shed 0 bases and J shed 0 bases, with 9 bases lying between them. CDR3 length: 16 residues. In nucleotides, the CDR3 is TGTGCCACCAGCAGAGATGGCAGGGGCTCCTACAATGAGCAGTTCTTC. Its protein product is CATSRDGRGSYNEQFF.

The rearrangement joins TRBV30 to TRBJ1-1, with TRBD1 as a possible D gene (5 bases). CDR3 length equals 12 residues. The germline CDR1 and CDR2 sequences are GTSNPN and SVGIG (reference sequence). Trimming shortened V by 0 bases and J by 8 bases, and 10 bases separated the two germline ends. CDR3 bases: TGTGCCTGGAGTGTATTGACAGCCGAAGCTTTCTTT. Translating gives CAWSVLTAEAFF.

The chain uses TRBV7-9 and TRBJ2-1; D may be TRBD1 (5 bases). From germline, CDR1 is SEHNR and CDR2 FQNEAQ (reference sequence). The CDR3 runs to 12 residues. V was pared by 2 bases and J by 8 bases, with 7 bases between. In DNA, the CDR3 is TGTGCCAGCAGCTTAATAGGGGATGAGCAGTTCTTC. Its protein is CASSLIGDEQFF.

This clone has more than one count but fewer than ten. The V and J genes are TRBV29-1 and TRBJ1-1; D is uncertain. Trimming left V 4 bases short and J 8 bases short, with 11 bases between. The CDR3 is made up of 11 amino acids. Germline CDR1 SQVTM, CDR2 ANQGSEA. CDR3 in DNA: TGCAGCGTTGTTCGGCAGCCCGAAGCTTTCTTT. As protein: CSVVRQPEAFF.

The table lists this clone with a few counts. The chain employs TRBV9 and TRBJ2-5; TRBD1 agrees at 9 bases. The CDR3 covers 15 residues. Germline V CDR1 and CDR2: SGDLS, YYNGEE. V was pared by 2 bases and J by 2 bases, with 4 bases of the junction left unmatched. CDR3: CASSVGTGPQETQYF. CDR3 DNA sequence: TGTGCCAGCAGCGTCGGGACAGGGCCACAAGAGACCCAGTACTTC.

This chain links TRBV29-1 with TRBJ2-5, with 12 bases aligning to TRBD1. V shed 7 bases and J 1 base; nucleotides not matched to a gene: 4. CDR1 is SQVTM, CDR2 ANQGSEA, per germline. This CDR3 comprises 14 residues. CDR3 residues: CSAGTGGPQETQYF. As DNA, the CDR3 is TGCAGCGCGGGGACAGGGGGCCCCCAAGAGACCCAGTACTTC.